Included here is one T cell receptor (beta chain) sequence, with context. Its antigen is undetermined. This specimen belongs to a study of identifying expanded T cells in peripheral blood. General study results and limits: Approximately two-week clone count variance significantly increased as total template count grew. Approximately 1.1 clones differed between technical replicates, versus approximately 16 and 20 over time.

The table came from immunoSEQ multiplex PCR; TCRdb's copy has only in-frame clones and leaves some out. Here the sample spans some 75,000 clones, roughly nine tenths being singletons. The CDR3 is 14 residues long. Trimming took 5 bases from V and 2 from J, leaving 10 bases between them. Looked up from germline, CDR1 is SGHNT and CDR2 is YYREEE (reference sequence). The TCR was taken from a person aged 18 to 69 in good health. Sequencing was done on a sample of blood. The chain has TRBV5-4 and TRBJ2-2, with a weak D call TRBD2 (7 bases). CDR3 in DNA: TGTGCCAGCAGAAGGGGGGGAAACACCGGGGAGCTGTTTTTT. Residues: CASRRGGNTGELFF. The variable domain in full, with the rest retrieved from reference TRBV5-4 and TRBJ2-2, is ETGVTQSPTHLIKTRGQQVTLRCSSQSGHNTVSWYQQALGQGPQFIFQYYREEENGRGNFPPRFSGLQFPNYSSELNVNALELDDSALYLCASRRGGNTGELFFGEGSRLTVL.